This T cell receptor (beta chain) was documented in a study of T cells in Graves' hyperthyroidism and ophthalmopathy (dated by TCRdb to the late 2010s). Background on the whole study: To identify TCR V-J signatures that set the groups apart, the researchers used a discovery cohort of 100 patients, made up of under 45 with Graves' ophthalmopathy and 57 with stable Graves' hyperthyroidism. Once sampling was done, hyperthyroidism patients were given methimazole at a starting dose of 30 mg daily, whereas ophthalmopathy patients were given high-dose intravenous methylprednisolone. The roughly 94 discovery patients were randomly divided into training and test sets at a 7:3 ratio. In six Graves' hyperthyroidism patients, the study also compared T-cell repertoires from thyroid tissue with T-cell repertoires from blood. Prospective prediction of ophthalmopathy was tested in an independent validation cohort of fewer than 20 hyperthyroidism patients and some 17 patients who later progressed to ophthalmopathy. TCR Vbeta CDR3 sequencing of 130 to 150 peripheral blood samples (roughly 43 ophthalmopathy, 75 to 80 hyperthyroidism and roughly 17 progressor patients) is reported in the paper.

The TCR beta CDR3 regions were amplified from the RNA transcripts. For the first round of RT-PCR on the TCR CDR3, the HTBI primer set was used together with the Qiagen OneStep RT-PCR kit. Libraries were constructed in a second round of multiplex PCR, after which size selection and purification were carried out. The libraries were sequenced on an Illumina HiSeq2000 using paired-end 100 bp reads. On the study's bioinformatics: SOAPnuke was used to process the raw data, throwing out any read that contained adapters or uncalled bases, had a mean Phred below 15, or lacked an exact constant-primer or identifier match. COPE v1.2.5 was used to merge high-quality paired reads, and clonotypes were defined as unique nucleotide sequences. MiTCR v1.1 was used to align clonotypes to the IMGT TRBV, TRBD and TRBJ reference segments. The analysis included only V-J combinations with a frequency above 0.0001, which together covered approximately 99% of the repertoires. The TCS score was defined as the ratio of F50 (clonal expansion) to E x V (chaos), calculated using BLOSUM62-based TCRdist between CDR3 peptides within each V-J. Welch's t-statistics and random forest reduced fewer than 600 V-J features to 13, which were used in a naive Bayes classifier (R e1071). The Morisita-Horn index was used to measure how similar the thyroid and blood repertoires were. TCRdb reworked the public reads: Q25 trimming with fastp, MiXCR clone assembly, productive beta chains retained. Rows are combined by CDR3 protein, so each entry shows the most common genes and DNA. The V and J calls and clone size come from TCRdb's table, not from the authors' own analysis. The table for this sample lists 89,000 or so distinct CDR3 sequences; approximately 42% of them were counted only once. In total, the top ten clones hold 10% to 13% of the sample.

Findings and caveats that apply to the study as a whole: In validation, the model predicted progression to ophthalmopathy with 55% to 71% sensitivity and around 72% specificity, a median of 6.5 months before onset. Blood samples also contained most of the expanded thyroid clonotypes (frequency above 0.001), which suggests that blood repertoires may reflect thyroid immune responses. A model built on a 13 V-J signature distinguished ophthalmopathy from stable hyperthyroidism, reaching over 85% sensitivity and around 81% specificity in cross-validation and 80%/75% in testing. Sample size was not statistically predetermined, and blinding of investigators to group allocation was not performed.

This clonotype has at least ten counts. Its cognate antigen has yet to be identified. The sample holds no much larger clone one base away, and base qualities are not on file. Graves' hyperthyroidism was defined as stable when no progression to ophthalmopathy occurred over 18 months of follow-up. Hyperthyroidism patients were newly diagnosed, had a disease duration of under 2 months, and were aged 18 to 65 years. Exclusion was applied to patients with uncontrolled infections, other autoimmune diseases, pregnancy or lactation. Diagnoses were based on clinical symptoms, serum thyroxine and TRAb, thyroid ultrasound and orbital computed tomography. Total RNA was extracted with Trizol reagent, and quality was checked on an Agilent 2100 Bioanalyzer. Taken from cysteine to phenylalanine, the CDR3 has 18 residues. Only the CDR3 DNA stays, 54 bases, in frame from base 1. The junction shows trimming of 0 bases on V and 7 bases on J, plus 21 bases between the germline ends. CDR1 and CDR2, per the germline V gene, are MNHEY and SVGAGI.

The material sequenced was peripheral blood or thyroid tissue (not recorded which). The sequence was collected from a woman aged 25 to 39 with Graves' hyperthyroidism. Recombination joined TRBV6-5 with TRBJ1-4, with TRBD1 as a weak D call on 5 bases. The CDR3 loop reads CASSYSGTGTMALEKLFF. The DNA is as follows: TGTGCCAGCAGTTACTCGGGTACGGGGACTATGGCACTTGAAAAACTGTTTTTT.